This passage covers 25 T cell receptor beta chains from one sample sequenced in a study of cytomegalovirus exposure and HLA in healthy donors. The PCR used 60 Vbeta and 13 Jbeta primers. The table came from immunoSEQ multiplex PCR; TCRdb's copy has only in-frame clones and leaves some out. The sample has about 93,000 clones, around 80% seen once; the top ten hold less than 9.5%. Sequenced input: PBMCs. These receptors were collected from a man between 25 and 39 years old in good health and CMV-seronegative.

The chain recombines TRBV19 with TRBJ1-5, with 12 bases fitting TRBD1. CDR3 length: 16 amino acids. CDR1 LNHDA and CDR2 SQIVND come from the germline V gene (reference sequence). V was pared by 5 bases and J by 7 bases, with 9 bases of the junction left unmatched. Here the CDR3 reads CASSSGQGALVQPQHF. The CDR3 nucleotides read TGTGCCAGTAGTTCGGGACAGGGGGCGTTGGTGCAGCCCCAGCATTTT.

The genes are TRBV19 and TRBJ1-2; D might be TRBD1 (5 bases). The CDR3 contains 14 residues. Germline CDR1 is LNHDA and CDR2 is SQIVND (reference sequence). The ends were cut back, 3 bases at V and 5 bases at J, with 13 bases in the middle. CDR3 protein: CASSIAGLGYGYTF. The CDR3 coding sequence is TGTGCCAGTAGTATCGCAGGGCTTGGGTATGGCTACACCTTC. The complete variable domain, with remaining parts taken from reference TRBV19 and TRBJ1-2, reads DGGITQSPKYLFRKEGQNVTLSCEQNLNHDAMYWYRQDPGQGLRLIYYSQIVNDFQKGDIAEGYSVSREKKESFPLTVTSAQKNPTAFYLCASSIAGLGYGYTFGSGTRLTVV.

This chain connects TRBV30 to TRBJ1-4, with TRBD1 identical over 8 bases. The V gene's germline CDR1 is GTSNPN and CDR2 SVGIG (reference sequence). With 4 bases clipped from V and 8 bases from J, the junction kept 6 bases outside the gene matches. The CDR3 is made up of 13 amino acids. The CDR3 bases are TGTGCCTGGACCCAGGGGGCGAACGAAAAACTGTTTTTT. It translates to CAWTQGANEKLFF.

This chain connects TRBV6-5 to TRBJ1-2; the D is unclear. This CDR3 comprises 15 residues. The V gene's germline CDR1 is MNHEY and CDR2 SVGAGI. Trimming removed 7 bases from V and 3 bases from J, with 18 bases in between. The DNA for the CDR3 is TGTGCCAGCACTTTTACACCACAGTTTGACTATGGCTACACCTTC. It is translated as CASTFTPQFDYGYTF.

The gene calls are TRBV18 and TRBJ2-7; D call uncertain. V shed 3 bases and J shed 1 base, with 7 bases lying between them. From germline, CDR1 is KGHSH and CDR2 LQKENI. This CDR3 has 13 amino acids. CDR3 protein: CASSPDSSYEQYF. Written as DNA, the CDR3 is TGTGCCAGCTCACCCGACTCATCCTACGAGCAGTACTTC.

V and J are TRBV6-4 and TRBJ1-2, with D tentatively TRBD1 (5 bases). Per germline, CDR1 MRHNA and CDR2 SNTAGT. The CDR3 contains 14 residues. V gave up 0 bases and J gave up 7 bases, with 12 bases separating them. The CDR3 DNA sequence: TGTGCCAGCAGTGACTCGACGGGGGGTGGTGGCTACACCTTC. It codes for CASSDSTGGGGYTF.

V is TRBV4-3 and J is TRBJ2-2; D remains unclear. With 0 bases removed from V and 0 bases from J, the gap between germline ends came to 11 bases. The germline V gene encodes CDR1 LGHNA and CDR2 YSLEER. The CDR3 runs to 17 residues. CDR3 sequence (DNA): TGCGCCAGCAGCCAAGAGGGCCGCGCTTCGAACACCGGGGAGCTGTTTTTT. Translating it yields CASSQEGRASNTGELFF.

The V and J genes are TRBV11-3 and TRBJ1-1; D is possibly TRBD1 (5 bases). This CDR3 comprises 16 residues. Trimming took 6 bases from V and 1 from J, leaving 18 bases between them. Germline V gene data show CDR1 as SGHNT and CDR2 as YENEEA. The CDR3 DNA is TGTGCCAGCAGTTTTGACAGCCGCCTGGGGAACACTGAAGCTTTCTTT. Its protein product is CASSFDSRLGNTEAFF.

In DNA form, the CDR3 reads TGCAGCGCTGAGGGCGGTTCGACTAGCGGAAACTACGAGCAGTACTTC. Protein product: CSAEGGSTSGNYEQYF. The V and J genes are TRBV29-1 and TRBJ2-7, with 9 positions matching TRBD2. V lost 7 bases and J lost 3; bases outside the gene matches: 16. Looked up from germline, CDR1 is SQVTM and CDR2 is ANQGSEA. CDR3 size: 16 residues.

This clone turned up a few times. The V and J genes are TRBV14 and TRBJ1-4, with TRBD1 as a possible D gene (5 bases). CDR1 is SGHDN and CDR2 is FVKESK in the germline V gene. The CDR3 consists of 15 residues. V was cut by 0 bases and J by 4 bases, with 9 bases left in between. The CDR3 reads CASSQDAGHNEKLFF. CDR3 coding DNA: TGTGCCAGCAGCCAAGATGCGGGGCATAATGAAAAACTGTTTTTT.

This CDR3 reads CASSPGTSAQYTQYF. CDR3 in DNA: TGCGCCAGCAGCCCGGGGACTAGCGCTCAATATACGCAGTATTTT. V is TRBV5-1 and J is TRBJ2-3, with TRBD2 identical over 10 bases. The CDR3 sequence is 15 residues long. The V segment lost 4 bases and the J segment 7 bases; nucleotides outside the gene matches: 9. CDR1 is SGHRS, CDR2 YFSETQ, per germline.

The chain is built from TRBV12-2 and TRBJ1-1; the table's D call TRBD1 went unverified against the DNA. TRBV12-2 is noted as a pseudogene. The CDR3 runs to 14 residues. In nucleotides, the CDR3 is TGTGCAAGTCGCTTCCAGGGGTCGCACACTGAAGCTTTCTTT. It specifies CASRFQGSHTEAFF.

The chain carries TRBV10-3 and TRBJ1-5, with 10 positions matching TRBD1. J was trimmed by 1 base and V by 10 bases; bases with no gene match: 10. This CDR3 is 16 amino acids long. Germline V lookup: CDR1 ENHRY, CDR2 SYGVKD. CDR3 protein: CATSGQGGQSNQPQHF. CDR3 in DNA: TGTGCCACTTCCGGACAGGGGGGACAAAGCAATCAGCCCCAGCATTTT.

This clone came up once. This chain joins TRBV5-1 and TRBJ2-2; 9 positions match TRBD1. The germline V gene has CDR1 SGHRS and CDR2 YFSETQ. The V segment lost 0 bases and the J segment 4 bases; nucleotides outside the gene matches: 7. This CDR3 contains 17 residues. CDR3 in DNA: TGCGCCAGCAGCTTGGAAGGACAGGGGCGACCCACCGGGGAGCTGTTTTTT. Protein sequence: CASSLEGQGRPTGELFF.

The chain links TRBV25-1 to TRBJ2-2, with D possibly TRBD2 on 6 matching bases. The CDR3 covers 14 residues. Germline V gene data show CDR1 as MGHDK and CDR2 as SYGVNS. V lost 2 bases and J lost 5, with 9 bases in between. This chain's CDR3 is CASSEQGGTGELFF. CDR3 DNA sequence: TGTGCCAGCAGTGAACAGGGAGGAACCGGGGAGCTGTTTTTT. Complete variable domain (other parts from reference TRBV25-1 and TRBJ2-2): EADIYQTPRYLVIGTGKKITLECSQTMGHDKMYWYQQDPGMELHLIHYSYGVNSTEKGDLSSESTVSRIRTEHFPLTLESARPSHTSQYLCASSEQGGTGELFFGEGSRLTVL.

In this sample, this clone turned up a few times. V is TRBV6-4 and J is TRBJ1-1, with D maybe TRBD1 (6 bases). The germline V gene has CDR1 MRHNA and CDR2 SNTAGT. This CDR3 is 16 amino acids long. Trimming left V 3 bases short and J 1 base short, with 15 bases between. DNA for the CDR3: TGTGCCAGCAGTGAAACTCCCACAGGGTGGAACACTGAAGCTTTCTTT. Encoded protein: CASSETPTGWNTEAFF.

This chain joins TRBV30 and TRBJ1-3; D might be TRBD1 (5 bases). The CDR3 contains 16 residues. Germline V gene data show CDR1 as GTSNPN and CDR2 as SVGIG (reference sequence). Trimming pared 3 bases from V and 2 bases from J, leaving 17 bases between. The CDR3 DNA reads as TGTGCCTGGAGACGCCCGGGAGAAGGGGCTGGAAACACCATATATTTT. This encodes CAWRRPGEGAGNTIYF.

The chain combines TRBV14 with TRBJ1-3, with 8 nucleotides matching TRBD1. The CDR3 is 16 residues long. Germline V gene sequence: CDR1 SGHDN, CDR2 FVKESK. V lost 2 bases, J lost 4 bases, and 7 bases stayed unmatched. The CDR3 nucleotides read TGTGCCAGCAGCCAATCTCAGGGGGCGCCGGGAAACACCATATATTTT. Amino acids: CASSQSQGAPGNTIYF.

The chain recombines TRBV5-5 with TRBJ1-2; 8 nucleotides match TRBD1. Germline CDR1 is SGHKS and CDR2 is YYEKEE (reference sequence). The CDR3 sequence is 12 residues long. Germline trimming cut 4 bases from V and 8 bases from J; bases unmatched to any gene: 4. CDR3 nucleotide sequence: TGTGCCAGCAGCGTAGACAGGGGCGGCTACACCTTC. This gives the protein CASSVDRGGYTF.

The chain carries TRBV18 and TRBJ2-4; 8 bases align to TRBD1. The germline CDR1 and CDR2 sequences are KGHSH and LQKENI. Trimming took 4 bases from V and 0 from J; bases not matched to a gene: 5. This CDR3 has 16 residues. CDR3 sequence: CASSHGQGSAKNIQYF. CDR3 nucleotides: TGTGCCAGCTCACACGGACAGGGATCAGCCAAAAACATTCAGTACTTC.

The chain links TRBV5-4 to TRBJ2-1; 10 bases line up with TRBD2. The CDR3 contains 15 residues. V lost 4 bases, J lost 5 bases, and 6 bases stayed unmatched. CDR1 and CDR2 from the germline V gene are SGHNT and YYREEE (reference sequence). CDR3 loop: CASSMGLATNNEQFF. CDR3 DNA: TGTGCCAGCAGCATGGGACTAGCGACCAACAATGAGCAGTTCTTC.

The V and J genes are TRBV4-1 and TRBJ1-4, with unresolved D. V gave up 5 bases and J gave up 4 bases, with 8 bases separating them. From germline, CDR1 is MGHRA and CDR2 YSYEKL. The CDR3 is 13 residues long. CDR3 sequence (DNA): TGCGCCAGCAGCTTACTCTTTAATGAAAAACTGTTTTTT. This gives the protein CASSLLFNEKLFF.

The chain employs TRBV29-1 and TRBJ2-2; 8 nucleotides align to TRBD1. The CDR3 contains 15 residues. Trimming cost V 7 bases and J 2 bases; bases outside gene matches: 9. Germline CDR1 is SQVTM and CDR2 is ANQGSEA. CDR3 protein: CSAAGQGANTGELFF. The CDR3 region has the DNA TGCAGCGCTGCGGGGCAGGGGGCCAACACCGGGGAGCTGTTTTTT.

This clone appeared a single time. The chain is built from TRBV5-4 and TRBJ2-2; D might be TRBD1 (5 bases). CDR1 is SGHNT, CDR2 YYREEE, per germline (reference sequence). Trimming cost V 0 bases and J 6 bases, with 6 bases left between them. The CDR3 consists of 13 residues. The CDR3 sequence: CASSLGQPGELFF. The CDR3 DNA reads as TGTGCCAGCAGCTTGGGACAGCCCGGGGAGCTGTTTTTT.

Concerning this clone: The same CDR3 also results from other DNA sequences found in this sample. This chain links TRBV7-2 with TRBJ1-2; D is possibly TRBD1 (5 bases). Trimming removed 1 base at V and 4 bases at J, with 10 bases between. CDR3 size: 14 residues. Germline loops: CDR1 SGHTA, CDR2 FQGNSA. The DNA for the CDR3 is TGTGCCAGCAGCTTAGGTGACGGGGGCTATGGCTACACCTTC. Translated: CASSLGDGGYGYTF.